The 17 T cell receptor beta chains below come from one sample, sequenced in a study of T cell repertoires in cytomegalovirus infection. Antigens for these TCRs are unknown. From the reads, TCRdb called clonotypes with MiXCR, one entry per CDR3 protein. Seen here are around 81,000 distinct CDR3 sequences, about 37% observed once, and the top ten hold more than 85%. Sequenced material: CD8+ T cells from cultured PBMCs, taken from culture after CMV antigen stimulation. Receptors were obtained from a human donor in good health (CMV status not recorded). Some clones in this sample may be carry-over from other donors' samples.

There are a few counts of this clonotype. The chain has TRBV6-1 and TRBJ1-6; D gene ambiguous. Germline loops: CDR1 MNHNS, CDR2 SASEGT. CDR3 length equals 15 residues. Trimming removed 3 bases from V and 10 bases from J, with 16 bases in between. The CDR3 sequence is CASSESVLLRSPLHF. Written as DNA, the CDR3 is TGTGCCAGCAGTGAGTCGGTACTCCTACGCTCACCCCTCCACTTT.

Concerning this clonotype itself: The junction departs from the called germline gene at one end, perhaps through a read error. The chain is built from TRBV12-3 or TRBV12-4 and TRBJ2-7, with TRBD2 as a possible D gene (6 bases). This CDR3 contains 13 residues. The CDR3 region has the DNA TGTGCCAGCAGTTTCGGGGGTTCAGGAGAGCAGTACTTT. Translated, it gives CASSFGGSGEQYF.

Only a few counts were recorded for this clonotype. The J gene is TRBJ2-5, the V gene TRBV7-2; D is ambiguous. This CDR3 has 13 residues. Germline CDR1 is SGHTA and CDR2 is FQGNSA. Between the trimmed V and J ends, which lost 8 bases and 0 bases, there was a span of 10 bases. The DNA of the CDR3 is TGTGCCAGCGGGTCAGAGTACCAAGAGACCCAGTACTTC. It specifies CASGSEYQETQYF.

This chain connects TRBV6-1 to TRBJ2-3; 7 positions agree with TRBD1. Germline CDR1 MNHNS, CDR2 SASEGT. The trim removed 2 bases at V and 2 bases at J, leaving 10 bases unmatched. The CDR3 is made up of 17 amino acids. The chain's CDR3 is CASSEIRDSSPTDTQYF. As DNA, the CDR3 is TGTGCCAGCAGTGAAATCCGGGACAGCTCTCCCACAGATACGCAGTATTTT.

The rearrangement links TRBV7-2 to TRBJ2-3, with TRBD2 matching over 10 bases. Germline values: CDR1 SGHTA, CDR2 FQGNSA. J lost 4 bases, V lost 1 base, and 8 bases had no gene match. The CDR3 has 17 amino acids. In DNA, the CDR3 is TGTGCCAGCAGCTTAGAACCGCCTAGCGGGGGTGCAGATACGCAGTATTTT. It specifies CASSLEPPSGGADTQYF.

A note on this clonotype: The junction departs from the called germline gene at one end, perhaps through a read error. J is TRBJ1-2 and V is TRBV4-2, with TRBD1 as a possible D gene (6 bases). This CDR3 region has 14 residues. The germline V gene has CDR1 LGHNA and CDR2 YNFKEQ. The CDR3 DNA follows: TGTGCCAGCAGCCAAGAAGGACAGTACTATGGCTGCACCTTC. This gives the protein CASSQEGQYYGCTF.

This clonotype came up a few times. V usage is TRBV7-2 and J usage is TRBJ2-7; TRBD1 matches at 11 bases. V was pared by 4 bases and J by 1 base, with 3 bases of the junction left unmatched. This CDR3 region has 15 residues. Germline assignment: CDR1 SGHTA and CDR2 FQGNSA. In DNA form, the CDR3 reads TGTGCCAGCAGCTACGGGACAGGGGGTTCCTACGAGCAGTACTTC. This encodes CASSYGTGGSYEQYF.

Worth noting for this clonotype: This may be a read error: a much more frequent sequence differs by one nucleotide. V and J are TRBV9 and TRBJ1-1; D ambiguous. The CDR3 spans 13 residues. CDR1 and CDR2 (germline): SGDLS, YYNGEE. The V end was cut by 0 bases, the J end by 0 bases, with 3 bases between. The CDR3 DNA reads as TGTGCCAGCAGCGTAGGGATGAACACTGAAGCTTTCTTT. Its protein is CASSVGMNTEAFF.

The table lists this clonotype with many counts. CDR3 loop: CAISESNTLRSNQPQHF. CDR3 DNA: TGTGCCATCAGTGAGTCCAACACTCTTCGGAGTAATCAGCCCCAGCATTTT. The rearrangement uses TRBV10-3 and TRBJ1-5; D gene ambiguous. The CDR3 has 17 amino acids. Germline values: CDR1 ENHRY, CDR2 SYGVKD. The V end was cut by 0 bases, the J end by 4 bases, with 16 bases between.

The chain carries TRBV4-1 and TRBJ2-2, with 7 bases identical to TRBD1. The V segment lost 4 bases and the J segment 7 bases; nucleotides outside the gene matches: 12. Germline CDR1 MGHRA, CDR2 YSYEKL. The CDR3 runs 16 residues. CDR3 DNA: TGCGCCAGCAGCCGAGATGACAGGGCCTATATCGGGGAGCTGTTTTTT. This gives the protein CASSRDDRAYIGELFF.

The sample holds many counts of this clonotype. The chain couples TRBV25-1 to TRBJ2-2; D gene unclear. This CDR3 spans 12 amino acids. Per the germline V gene, CDR1 is MGHDK and CDR2 is SYGVNS. V lost 7 bases and J lost 5, with 8 bases in between. CDR3 amino acids: CASTVGTGELFF. CDR3 nucleotide sequence: TGTGCCAGCACTGTCGGAACCGGGGAGCTGTTTTTT.

This clonotype was picked up a small number of times. V usage is TRBV7-8 and J usage is TRBJ2-5, with 9 bases aligning to TRBD2. The trim removed 2 bases at V and 5 bases at J, leaving 6 bases unmatched. CDR1 is SGHVS and CDR2 is FQNEAQ in the germline V gene. The CDR3 contains 15 residues. DNA of the CDR3: TGTGCCAGCAGCTTATTAGGCGGGGGGGGGGAGACCCAGTACTTC. Translating it yields CASSLLGGGGETQYF.

The chain combines TRBV7-9 with TRBJ1-1; D uncertain. The CDR3 is 14 amino acids. The germline gives CDR1 SEHNR, CDR2 FQNEAQ (reference sequence). V was shortened by 1 base and J by 7 bases, with 13 bases between the two germline ends. CDR3 coding DNA: TGTGCCAGCAGCTTAGAGATGACGGGAAATGAAGCTTTCTTT. Its protein product is CASSLEMTGNEAFF.

Many counts were recorded for this clonotype. This chain links TRBV15 with TRBJ2-6; D perhaps matches TRBD2 (6 bases). CDR1 is LNHNV, CDR2 YYDKDF, per germline (reference sequence). The V end lost 0 bases, the J end lost 0 bases, and 15 bases lay between the germline ends. CDR3 length: 19 residues. CDR3 nucleotides: TGTGCCACCAGCAGAGATCAGGACGGAGGGACCTCTGGGGCCAACGTCCTGACTTTC. This translates into CATSRDQDGGTSGANVLTF.

This clonotype was picked up a small number of times. V is TRBV28 and J is TRBJ1-4, with 7 nucleotides matching TRBD1. Germline V lookup: CDR1 MDHEN, CDR2 SYDVKM. The CDR3 has 16 amino acids. The junction had 20 bases not matched to a gene; V was cut back by 5 bases and J by 14 bases. The CDR3 region is CASSPPGEGASVGLFF. CDR3 nucleotide sequence: TGTGCCAGCAGTCCCCCTGGTGAGGGGGCAAGTGTTGGGCTGTTTTTT.

This clonotype was seen a few times. The V gene is TRBV7-8, the J gene TRBJ2-3, with D perhaps TRBD1 (5 bases). The V and J ends lost 1 base and 3 bases respectively, with 8 bases between them. This CDR3 comprises 14 residues. Looked up from germline, CDR1 is SGHVS and CDR2 is FQNEAQ. CDR3 nucleotide sequence: TGTGCCAGCAGCTTAGAACAGGATACAGATACGCAGTATTTT. Encoded protein: CASSLEQDTDTQYF. The full variable domain, rest sourced from reference TRBV7-8 and TRBJ2-3, is GAGVSQSPRYKVAKRGQDVALRCDPISGHVSLFWYQQALGQGPEFLTYFQNEAQLDKSGLPSDRFFAERPEGSVSTLKIQRTQQEDSAVYLCASSLEQDTDTQYFGPGTRLTVL.

This clonotype came up once. The chain's CDR3 is CASRWGALDSPLHF. CDR3 coding DNA: TGTGCCAGTAGATGGGGGGCGTTGGATTCACCCCTCCACTTT. V gene TRBV19 combines with J gene TRBJ1-6; possibly TRBD1 for D (6 bases). The CDR3 length is 14 residues. The V end was cut by 6 bases, the J end by 8 bases, with 14 bases between. Looked up from germline, CDR1 is LNHDA and CDR2 is SQIVND (reference sequence).